This T cell receptor beta chain was obtained from a study of shared clonotypes between healthy human individuals. The V gene's germline CDR1 is SEHNR and CDR2 FQNEAQ (reference sequence). V trimming: 2 bases; J trimming: 4 bases; junction bases outside the gene matches: 3. CDR3 length: 14 residues. The deep-level immunoSEQ assay was used. Assay: immunoSEQ multiplex PCR; the TCRdb copy retains only in-frame clones and omits some. The repertoire includes roughly 95,000 clones, around 43% of them detected once, and about 14% sits in the top ten. The unsorted samples took 90 million to 95 million PBMCs to get genomic DNA.

The rearrangement joins TRBV7-9 to TRBJ2-5, with 8 bases aligning to TRBD2. Input material: PBMCs. The sequence came from a woman between 40 and 50 years old in good health. Some clones in this sample may be carry-over from other donors' samples. The CDR3, as DNA: TGTGCCAGCAGCTTACCTACTAGCGGAGAGACCCAGTACTTC. Encoded protein: CASSLPTSGETQYF.